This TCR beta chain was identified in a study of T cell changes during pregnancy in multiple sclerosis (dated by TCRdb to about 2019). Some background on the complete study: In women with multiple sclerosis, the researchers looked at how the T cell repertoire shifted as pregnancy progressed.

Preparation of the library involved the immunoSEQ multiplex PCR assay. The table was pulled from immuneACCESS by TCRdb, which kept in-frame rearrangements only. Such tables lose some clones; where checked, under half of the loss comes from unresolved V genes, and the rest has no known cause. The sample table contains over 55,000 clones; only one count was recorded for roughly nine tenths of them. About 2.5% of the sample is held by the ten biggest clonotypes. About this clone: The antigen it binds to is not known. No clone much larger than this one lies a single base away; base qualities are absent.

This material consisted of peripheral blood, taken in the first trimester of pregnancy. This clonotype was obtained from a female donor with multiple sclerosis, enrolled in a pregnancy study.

This receptor has the CDR3 CASSIRFMNTEAFF. The nucleotide sequence reads as follows: TGTGCCAGTAGTATACGGTTTATGAACACTGAAGCTTTCTTT. The rearrangement combines TRBV19 with TRBJ1-1, with the D gene call left open. The CDR3 runs 14 residues from the cysteine to the phenylalanine. The entry retains the CDR3 DNA only, 42 bases that are in frame from base 1. V lost 2 bases and J lost 0 bases; the stretch between them is 7 bases long. The germline V gene (reference sequence) provides CDR1 LNHDA and CDR2 SQIVND.